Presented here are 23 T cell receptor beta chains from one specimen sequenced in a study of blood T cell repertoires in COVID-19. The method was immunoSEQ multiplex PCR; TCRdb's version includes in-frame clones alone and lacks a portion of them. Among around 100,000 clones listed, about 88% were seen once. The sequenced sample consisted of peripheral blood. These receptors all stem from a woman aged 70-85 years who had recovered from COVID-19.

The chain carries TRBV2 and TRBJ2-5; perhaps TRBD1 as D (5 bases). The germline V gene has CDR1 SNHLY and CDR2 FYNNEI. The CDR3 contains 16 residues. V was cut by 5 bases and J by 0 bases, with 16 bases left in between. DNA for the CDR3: TGTGCCAGCAGTACACAGGAATTCTCGTACCAAGAGACCCAGTACTTC. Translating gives CASSTQEFSYQETQYF.

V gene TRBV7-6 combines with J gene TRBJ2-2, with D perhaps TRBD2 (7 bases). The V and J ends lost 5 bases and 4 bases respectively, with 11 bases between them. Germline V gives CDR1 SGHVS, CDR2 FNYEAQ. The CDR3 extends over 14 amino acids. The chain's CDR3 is CASSGRGGTGELFF. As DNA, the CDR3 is TGTGCCAGCAGCGGGAGGGGGGGCACCGGGGAGCTGTTTTTT.

CDR3 nucleotide sequence: TGTGCCAGCTCACCGTATAGCGGGGGGTTGGAGGAGCAGTACTTC. This gives the protein CASSPYSGGLEEQYF. V gene TRBV18 combines with J gene TRBJ2-7; 10 bases map to TRBD2. Trimming took 3 bases from V and 7 from J; bases not matched to a gene: 9. The germline gives CDR1 KGHSH, CDR2 LQKENI. This CDR3 comprises 15 residues.

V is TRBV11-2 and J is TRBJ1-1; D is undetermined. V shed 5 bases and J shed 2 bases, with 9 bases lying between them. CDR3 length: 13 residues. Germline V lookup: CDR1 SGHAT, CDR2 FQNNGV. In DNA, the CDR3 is TGTGCCAGCAGCCTCGGTCAAAACACTGAAGCTTTCTTT. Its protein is CASSLGQNTEAFF. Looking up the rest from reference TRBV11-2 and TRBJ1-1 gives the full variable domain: EAGVAQSPRYKIIEKRQSVAFWCNPISGHATLYWYQQILGQGPKLLIQFQNNGVVDDSQLPKDRFSAERLKGVDSTLKIQPAKLEDSAVYLCASSLGQNTEAFFGQGTRLTVV.

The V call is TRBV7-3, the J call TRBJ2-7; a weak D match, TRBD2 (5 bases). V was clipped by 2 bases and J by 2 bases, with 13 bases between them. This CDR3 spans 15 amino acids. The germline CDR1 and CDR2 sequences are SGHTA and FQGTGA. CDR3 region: CASSLAQLDPYEQYF. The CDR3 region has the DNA TGTGCCAGCAGCTTAGCTCAACTAGATCCCTACGAGCAGTACTTC.

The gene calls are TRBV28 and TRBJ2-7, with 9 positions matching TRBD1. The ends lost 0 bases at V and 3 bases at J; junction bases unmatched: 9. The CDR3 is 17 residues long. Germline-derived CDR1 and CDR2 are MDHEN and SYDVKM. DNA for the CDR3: TGTGCCAGCAGTTTATGGCCGGACAGGGGAGACTACTACGAGCAGTACTTC. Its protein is CASSLWPDRGDYYEQYF.

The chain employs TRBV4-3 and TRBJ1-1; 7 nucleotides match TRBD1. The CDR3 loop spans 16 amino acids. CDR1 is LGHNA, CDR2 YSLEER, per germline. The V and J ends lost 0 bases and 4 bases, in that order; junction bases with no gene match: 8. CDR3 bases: TGCGCCAGCAGCCAAGACCTTACGACAGGGTCCACTGAAGCTTTCTTT. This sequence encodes CASSQDLTTGSTEAFF.

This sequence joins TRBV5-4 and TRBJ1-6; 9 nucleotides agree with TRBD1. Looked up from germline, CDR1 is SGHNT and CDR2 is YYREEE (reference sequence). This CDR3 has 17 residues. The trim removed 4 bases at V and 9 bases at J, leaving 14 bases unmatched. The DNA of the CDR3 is TGTGCCAGCAGCCCCCATGCCCCGGGACAGGGTGGTTCACCCCTCCACTTT. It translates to CASSPHAPGQGGSPLHF. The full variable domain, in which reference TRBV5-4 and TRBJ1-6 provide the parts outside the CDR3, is ETGVTQSPTHLIKTRGQQVTLRCSSQSGHNTVSWYQQALGQGPQFIFQYYREEENGRGNFPPRFSGLQFPNYSSELNVNALELDDSALYLCASSPHAPGQGGSPLHFGNGTRLTVT.

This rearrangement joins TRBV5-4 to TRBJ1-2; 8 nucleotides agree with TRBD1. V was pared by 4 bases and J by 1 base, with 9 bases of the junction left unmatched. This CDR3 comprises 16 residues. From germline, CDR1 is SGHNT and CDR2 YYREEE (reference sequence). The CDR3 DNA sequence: TGTGCCAGCAGCATCCGAGGACAGGGCCTTAACTATGGCTACACCTTC. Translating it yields CASSIRGQGLNYGYTF. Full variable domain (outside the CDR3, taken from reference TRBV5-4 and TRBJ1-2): ETGVTQSPTHLIKTRGQQVTLRCSSQSGHNTVSWYQQALGQGPQFIFQYYREEENGRGNFPPRFSGLQFPNYSSELNVNALELDDSALYLCASSIRGQGLNYGYTFGSGTRLTVV.

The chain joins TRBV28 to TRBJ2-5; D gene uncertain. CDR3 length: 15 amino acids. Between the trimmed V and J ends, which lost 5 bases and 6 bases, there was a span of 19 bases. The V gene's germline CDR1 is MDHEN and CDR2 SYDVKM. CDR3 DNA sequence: TGTGCCAGCAGTGCCCCGTTCTCGACAAGAAAGACCCAGTACTTC. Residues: CASSAPFSTRKTQYF.

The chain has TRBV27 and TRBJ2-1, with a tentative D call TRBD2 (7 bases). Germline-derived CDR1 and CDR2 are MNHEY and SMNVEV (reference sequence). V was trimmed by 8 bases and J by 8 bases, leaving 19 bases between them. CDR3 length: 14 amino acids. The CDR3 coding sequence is TGTGCCAGCCTAGCGGTTTCCCGGGGGCATGAGCAGTTCTTC. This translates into CASLAVSRGHEQFF.

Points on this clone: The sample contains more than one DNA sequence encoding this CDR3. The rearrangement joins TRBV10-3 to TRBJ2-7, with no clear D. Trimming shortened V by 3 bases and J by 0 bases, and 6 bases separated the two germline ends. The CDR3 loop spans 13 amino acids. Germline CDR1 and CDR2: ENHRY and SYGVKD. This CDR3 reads CAISDGSSYEQYF. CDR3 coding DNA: TGTGCCATCAGTGACGGTTCCTCCTACGAGCAGTACTTC.

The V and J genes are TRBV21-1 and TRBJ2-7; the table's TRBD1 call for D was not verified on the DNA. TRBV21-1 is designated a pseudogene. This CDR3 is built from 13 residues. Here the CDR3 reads CASSKDQVYEQYF. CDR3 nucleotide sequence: TGTGCCAGCAGCAAAGACCAGGTCTACGAGCAGTACTTC.

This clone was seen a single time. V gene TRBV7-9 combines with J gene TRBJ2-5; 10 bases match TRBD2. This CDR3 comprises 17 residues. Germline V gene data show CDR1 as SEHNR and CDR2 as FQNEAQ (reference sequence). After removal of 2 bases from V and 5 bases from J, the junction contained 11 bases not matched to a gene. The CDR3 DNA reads TGTGCCAGCAGCTTACGAAGGTCTAGCGGGAGCAGGGAGACCCAGTACTTC. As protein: CASSLRRSSGSRETQYF.

Here the CDR3 reads CASGSLGAAQHF. The CDR3, as DNA: TGTGCCAGCGGAAGCTTAGGGGCAGCCCAGCATTTT. The chain recombines TRBV2 with TRBJ1-5; a possible D gene is TRBD1 (5 bases). Trimming cost V 8 bases and J 11 bases, with 16 bases left between them. Germline CDR1 SNHLY, CDR2 FYNNEI. The CDR3 runs to 12 residues.

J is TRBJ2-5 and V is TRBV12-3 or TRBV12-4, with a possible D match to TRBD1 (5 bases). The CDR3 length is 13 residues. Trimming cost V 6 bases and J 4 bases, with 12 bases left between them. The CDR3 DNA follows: TGTGCCAGCAGGCCCACAGGTTCAGAGACCCAGTACTTC. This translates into CASRPTGSETQYF.

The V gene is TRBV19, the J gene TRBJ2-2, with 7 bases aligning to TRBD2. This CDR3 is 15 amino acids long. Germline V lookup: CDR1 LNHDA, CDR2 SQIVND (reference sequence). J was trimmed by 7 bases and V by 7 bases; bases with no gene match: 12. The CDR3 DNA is TGTGCCAGTACCATGGGGCGGGAGCGGGGCGGGGAGCTGTTTTTT. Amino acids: CASTMGRERGGELFF. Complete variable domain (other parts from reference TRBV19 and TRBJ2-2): DGGITQSPKYLFRKEGQNVTLSCEQNLNHDAMYWYRQDPGQGLRLIYYSQIVNDFQKGDIAEGYSVSREKKESFPLTVTSAQKNPTAFYLCASTMGRERGGELFFGEGSRLTVL.

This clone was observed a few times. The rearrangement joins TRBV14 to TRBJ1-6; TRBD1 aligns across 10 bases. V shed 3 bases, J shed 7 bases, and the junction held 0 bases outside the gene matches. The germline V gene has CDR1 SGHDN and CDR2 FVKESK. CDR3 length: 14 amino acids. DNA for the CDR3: TGTGCCAGCAGCCAGGGACAGGGGAATTCACCCCTCCACTTT. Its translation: CASSQGQGNSPLHF.

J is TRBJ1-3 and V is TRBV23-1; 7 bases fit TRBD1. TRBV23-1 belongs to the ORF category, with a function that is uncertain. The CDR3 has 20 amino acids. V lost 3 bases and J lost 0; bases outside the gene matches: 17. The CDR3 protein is CASSHPRDRRAHISGNTIYF. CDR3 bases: TGCGCCAGCAGTCACCCCCGGGACAGACGAGCCCATATCTCTGGAAACACCATATATTTT.

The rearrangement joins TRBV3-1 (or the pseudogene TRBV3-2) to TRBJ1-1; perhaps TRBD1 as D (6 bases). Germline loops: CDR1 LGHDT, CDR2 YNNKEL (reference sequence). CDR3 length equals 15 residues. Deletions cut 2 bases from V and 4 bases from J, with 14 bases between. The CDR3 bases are TGTGCCAGCAGCCAAATAGAAAGGGGGAGCACTGAAGCTTTCTTT. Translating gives CASSQIERGSTEAFF.

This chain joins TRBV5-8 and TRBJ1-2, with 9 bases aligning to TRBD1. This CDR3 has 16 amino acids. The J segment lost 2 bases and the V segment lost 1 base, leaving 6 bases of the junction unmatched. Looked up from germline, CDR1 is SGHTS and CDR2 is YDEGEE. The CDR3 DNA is TGTGCCAGCAGCTTGTACTGGGACAGGGTCAACTATGGCTACACCTTC. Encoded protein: CASSLYWDRVNYGYTF.

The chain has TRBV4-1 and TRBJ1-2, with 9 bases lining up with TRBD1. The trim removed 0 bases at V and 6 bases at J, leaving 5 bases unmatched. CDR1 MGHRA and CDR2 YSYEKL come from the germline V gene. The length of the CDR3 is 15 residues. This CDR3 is CASSQDGDRVNGYTF. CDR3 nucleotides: TGCGCCAGCAGCCAAGACGGGGACAGGGTGAATGGCTACACCTTC.

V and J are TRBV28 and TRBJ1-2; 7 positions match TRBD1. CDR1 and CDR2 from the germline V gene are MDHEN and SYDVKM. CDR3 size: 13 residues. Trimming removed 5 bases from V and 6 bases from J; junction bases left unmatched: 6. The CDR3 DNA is TGTGCCAGCAGTACCAGGGGGTTGGATGGCTACACCTTC. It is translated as CASSTRGLDGYTF.